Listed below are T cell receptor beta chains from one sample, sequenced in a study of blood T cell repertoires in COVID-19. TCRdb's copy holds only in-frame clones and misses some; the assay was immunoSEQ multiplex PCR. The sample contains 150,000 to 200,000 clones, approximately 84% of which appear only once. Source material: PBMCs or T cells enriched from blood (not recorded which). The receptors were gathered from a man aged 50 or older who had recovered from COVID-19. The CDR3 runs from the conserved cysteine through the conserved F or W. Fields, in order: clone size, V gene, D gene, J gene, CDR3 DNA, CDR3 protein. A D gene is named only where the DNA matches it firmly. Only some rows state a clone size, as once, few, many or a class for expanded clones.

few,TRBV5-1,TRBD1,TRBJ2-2,TGCGCCAGCAGAACTTTACAGGGGTCCACCGGGGAGCTGTTTTTT,CASRTLQGSTGELFF
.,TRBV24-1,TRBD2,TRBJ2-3,TGTGCCACCAGCAGCGGTGGCGGGGGGGGCACAGATACGCAGTATTTT,CATSSGGGGGTDTQYF
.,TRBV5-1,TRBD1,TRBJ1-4,TGCGCCAGCAGCTCTACCCGACAGGGGAGAGGAGAAAAACTGTTTTTT,CASSSTRQGRGEKLFF
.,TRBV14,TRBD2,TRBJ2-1,TGTGCCAGCAGCTCTCTAGGCGGGGGGGCCTACAATGAGCAGTTCTTC,CASSSLGGGAYNEQFF
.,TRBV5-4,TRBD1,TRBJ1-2,TGTGCCAGCAGCAGCCGCTCAGGGGGGCTCTATGGCTACACCTTC,CASSSRSGGLYGYTF
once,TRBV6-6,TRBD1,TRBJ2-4,TGTGCCAGCAGTCCCTACTCCACAGGGGGCGCCGCCAAAAACATTCAGTACTTC,CASSPYSTGGAAKNIQYF
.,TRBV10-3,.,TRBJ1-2,TGTGCCATCAGGACAGGTTCGACGAACTATGGCTACACCTTC,CAIRTGSTNYGYTF
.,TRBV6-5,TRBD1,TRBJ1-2,TGTGCCAGCAGTTACGGGGACAGAAGGGGAACTTTTACCTACACCTTC,CASSYGDRRGTFTYTF
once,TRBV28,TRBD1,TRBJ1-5,TGTGCCAGCAGTCCGACCGACAGGGCTCAGCCCCAGCATTTT,CASSPTDRAQPQHF
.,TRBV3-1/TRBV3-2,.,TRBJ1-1,TGTGCCAGCAGCCAAGAGATCAGGGGAACTGAAGCTTTCTTT,CASSQEIRGTEAFF
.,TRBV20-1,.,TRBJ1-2,TGCAGTGCCTCCGGGACAAGGGGCTACACCTTC,CSASGTRGYTF
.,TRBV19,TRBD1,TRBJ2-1,TGTGCCAGCTCGGGGACAGGGACGGATGAGCAGTTCTTC,CASSGTGTDEQFF
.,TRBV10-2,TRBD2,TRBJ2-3,TGCGCCAGCAGTGGGCCTAGCGGGGACACAGATACGCAGTATTTT,CASSGPSGDTDTQYF
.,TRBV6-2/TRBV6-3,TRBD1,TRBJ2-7,TGTGCCAGCAGTGAGCAGGACAGGGTCCTACTGTCCTACGAGCAGTACTTC,CASSEQDRVLLSYEQYF
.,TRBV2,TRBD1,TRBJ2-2,TGTGCCATAATACCCGGGGGACAGGCGATGATTAACACCGGGGAGCTGTTTTTT,CAIIPGGQAMINTGELFF
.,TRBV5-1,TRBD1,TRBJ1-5,TGCGCCAGCAGCACGGAGGGGGCAAGCAATCAGCCCCAGCATTTT,CASSTEGASNQPQHF